The 32 T cell receptor beta chains presented below share a single source sample, sequenced in a study of T cells in Graves' hyperthyroidism and ophthalmopathy. Template material for amplifying TCR beta CDR3 regions consisted of RNA transcripts. Using the HTBI primer set, a first-round RT-PCR was run on the TCR CDR3. TCRdb re-derived calls from the multiplex PCR reads in MiXCR, one entry per CDR3 protein. Of 560,000 or so distinct CDR3 sequences detected, just under 20% appear once; the ten largest clones hold roughly 47%. Sequencing was done on a sample of blood. The receptors shown here come from a man aged 35 to 55 with Graves' ophthalmopathy.

The CDR3 sequence is CASRWTSGSLIDTQYF. The CDR3 coding sequence is TGTGCCAGCAGGTGGACTAGCGGGAGTTTGATAGATACGCAGTATTTT. The genes are TRBV6-1 and TRBJ2-3; TRBD2 agrees at 13 bases. From germline, CDR1 is MNHNS and CDR2 SASEGT. J lost 5 bases, V lost 6 bases, and 8 bases had no gene match. The CDR3 consists of 16 residues.

The chain couples TRBV10-3 to TRBJ1-5, with D tentatively TRBD1 (5 bases). From germline, CDR1 is ENHRY and CDR2 SYGVKD. V shed 4 bases and J shed 4 bases, with 11 bases lying between them. The CDR3 runs to 14 residues. Written as DNA, the CDR3 is TGTGCCATCAGTGTGGGGGGTGAGAATCAGCCCCAGCATTTT. Encoded protein: CAISVGGENQPQHF.

The table lists this clonotype with many counts. This chain connects TRBV30 to TRBJ1-2, with D possibly being TRBD1 (5 bases). Trimming took off 6 bases at V and 5 bases at J, with 16 bases between the two ends. Germline assignment: CDR1 GTSNPN and CDR2 SVGIG (reference sequence). The CDR3 is 13 residues long. The CDR3 nucleotides are TGTGCCTGTCCCTCCGGGGGGGGATATGGCTACACCTTC. Its protein is CACPSGGGYGYTF.

This clonotype showed up many times. The chain combines TRBV28 with TRBJ2-3, with 10 bases identical to TRBD2. The V segment lost 6 bases and the J segment 4 bases; nucleotides outside the gene matches: 7. CDR1 is MDHEN, CDR2 SYDVKM, per germline. The CDR3 is 15 residues long. CDR3 DNA: TGTGCCAGCAGCTTACCGAGCGGGGGGGCAGATACGCAGTATTTT. The encoded protein is CASSLPSGGADTQYF.

V gene TRBV12-3 or TRBV12-4 combines with J gene TRBJ2-7, with 9 bases identical to TRBD2. The CDR3 extends over 15 amino acids. V trimming: 1 base; J trimming: 4 bases; junction bases outside the gene matches: 5. The CDR3, as DNA: TGTGCCAGCAGTTTAGGTGGGACTAGCAGGTACGAGCAGTACTTC. It is translated as CASSLGGTSRYEQYF.

Many counts were recorded for this clonotype. This chain uses TRBV2 with TRBJ1-2; unclear D gene. Per the germline V gene, CDR1 is SNHLY and CDR2 is FYNNEI. The CDR3 has 10 amino acids. The V gene lost 8 bases and the J gene lost 3 bases, with 4 bases spanning the gap. CDR3 sequence reads: CASGYYGYTF. The CDR3, as DNA: TGTGCCAGCGGGTACTATGGCTACACCTTC.

This chain joins TRBV19 and TRBJ2-7; maybe TRBD2 (6 bases). The V gene's germline CDR1 is LNHDA and CDR2 SQIVND (reference sequence). The CDR3 spans 18 residues. V was shortened by 4 bases and J by 0 bases, with 22 bases between the two germline ends. CDR3 sequence reads: CASSTDGDSIFSSYEQYF. The CDR3 region has the DNA TGTGCCAGTAGTACGGACGGGGACTCGATATTCAGCTCCTACGAGCAGTACTTC.

The sample holds a few counts of this clonotype. The V call is TRBV15, the J call TRBJ2-2; D not certain. This CDR3 has 12 residues. Trimming removed 1 base at V and 7 bases at J, with 4 bases between. Germline lookup yields CDR1 LNHNV and CDR2 YYDKDF (reference sequence). CDR3 loop: CATSRVGGELFF. In nucleotides, the CDR3 is TGTGCCACCAGCAGAGTTGGCGGGGAGCTGTTTTTT.

This clonotype was seen ten or more times. The chain combines TRBV7-9 with TRBJ2-3; unclear D gene. Trimming shortened V by 5 bases and J by 2 bases, and 8 bases separated the two germline ends. There are 13 residues in the CDR3. CDR1 is SEHNR, CDR2 FQNEAQ, per germline (reference sequence). DNA for the CDR3: TGTGCCAGCAGCGCGCGAAACACAGATACGCAGTATTTT. Amino acids: CASSARNTDTQYF.

This chain links TRBV7-9 with TRBJ1-2, with TRBD1 identical over 9 bases. The length of the CDR3 is 14 residues. Germline V gives CDR1 SEHNR, CDR2 FQNEAQ (reference sequence). V shed 5 bases and J 2 bases; nucleotides not matched to a gene: 3. CDR3 residues: CASSEGQGNYGYTF. CDR3 nucleotides: TGTGCCAGCAGCGAGGGACAGGGAAACTATGGCTACACCTTC.

The chain couples TRBV19 to TRBJ2-1; 14 nucleotides align to TRBD2. The CDR3 contains 19 residues. From germline, CDR1 is LNHDA and CDR2 SQIVND (reference sequence). With 3 bases clipped from V and 3 bases from J, the junction kept 10 bases outside the gene matches. The CDR3 DNA reads as TGTGCCAGTAGTATTCAGCCGGGACTAGCGGGAGACATCTACAATGAGCAGTTCTTC. Translated: CASSIQPGLAGDIYNEQFF.

The chain combines TRBV27 with TRBJ2-5; 9 positions match TRBD2. The CDR3 spans 15 residues. The V and J ends lost 0 bases and 4 bases, in that order; junction bases with no gene match: 3. The germline CDR1 and CDR2 sequences are MNHEY and SMNVEV (reference sequence). DNA of the CDR3: TGTGCCAGCAGTTTATCGAAACTAGCGGGAGAGACCCAGTACTTC. Its translation: CASSLSKLAGETQYF.

This clonotype was counted many times. The chain combines TRBV14 with TRBJ2-4; D gene ambiguous. This CDR3 contains 12 residues. V was cut by 4 bases and J by 7 bases, with 8 bases left in between. Germline V gene sequence: CDR1 SGHDN, CDR2 FVKESK. DNA of the CDR3: TGTGCCAGCAGCCGAGGAGCCAACATTCAGTACTTC. Translating gives CASSRGANIQYF.

The gene calls are TRBV9 and TRBJ1-2, with a tentative D call TRBD1 (6 bases). CDR3 length: 13 residues. From germline, CDR1 is SGDLS and CDR2 YYNGEE. Trimming shortened V by 3 bases and J by 6 bases, and 12 bases separated the two germline ends. The CDR3 region has the DNA TGTGCCAGCAGCGCCCGGACAGTCGATGGCTACACCTTC. Amino acid sequence: CASSARTVDGYTF. The whole variable domain, filled in from reference TRBV9 and TRBJ1-2, reads DSGVTQTPKHLITATGQRVTLRCSPRSGDLSVYWYQQSLDQGLQFLIQYYNGEERAKGNILERFSAQQFPDLHSELNLSSLELGDSALYFCASSARTVDGYTFGSGTRLTVV.

Points on this clonotype: The junction does not match germline at one end; this may be a read error. The chain has TRBV24-1 and TRBJ2-5, with TRBD2 matching over 7 bases. CDR1 is KGHDR, CDR2 SFDVKD, per germline. CDR3 length: 14 amino acids. CDR3 region: CATSPSGLGEIQYF. The DNA for the CDR3 is TGTGCCACCAGTCCTAGCGGCCTGGGAGAGATCCAGTACTTC.

This chain links TRBV2 with TRBJ2-7; maybe TRBD2 (5 bases). Trimming took off 11 bases at V and 0 bases at J, with 17 bases between the two ends. The CDR3 is made up of 14 amino acids. Germline V gene data show CDR1 as SNHLY and CDR2 as FYNNEI. The CDR3 reads CAHNVRENSYEQYF. DNA for the CDR3: TGTGCCCACAACGTAAGGGAGAACTCCTACGAGCAGTACTTC.

This clonotype came up many times. The chain joins TRBV7-3 to TRBJ1-6; 7 bases match TRBD1. The ends lost 4 bases at V and 6 bases at J; junction bases unmatched: 15. Germline CDR1 reads SGHTA; CDR2 reads FQGTGA. This CDR3 spans 18 amino acids. The CDR3 DNA sequence: TGTGCCAGCAGCTCGCACGGGACAGACGGACGGGTTAATTCACCCCTCCACTTT. It translates to CASSSHGTDGRVNSPLHF.

On this clonotype: A much larger clone lies a single base off, so this may be a read error. V is TRBV11-2 and J is TRBJ2-5, with 9 bases identical to TRBD1. The J call could be wrong; TRBJ2-1 is a better fit for the DNA end. Germline loops: CDR1 SGHAT, CDR2 FQNNGV. The CDR3 sequence is 14 residues long. CDR3 sequence: CASSMGQGQETQFF. CDR3 coding DNA: TGTGCCAGCAGCATGGGACAGGGACAAGAGACCCAGTTCTTC.

The chain links TRBV6-1 to TRBJ2-1, with 11 bases fitting TRBD2. The CDR3 loop spans 15 amino acids. CDR1 is MNHNS, CDR2 SASEGT, per germline. The junction had 7 bases not matched to a gene; V was cut back by 6 bases and J by 6 bases. The CDR3 spells CASSATSGMINEQFF. CDR3 in DNA: TGTGCCAGCAGCGCGACTAGCGGGATGATCAATGAGCAGTTCTTC.

This chain connects TRBV9 to TRBJ1-2, with D hard to call. V was trimmed by 3 bases and J by 4 bases, leaving 16 bases between them. Looked up from germline, CDR1 is SGDLS and CDR2 is YYNGEE. The CDR3 loop spans 15 amino acids. The CDR3 here is CASSARDWSGYGYTF. CDR3 sequence (DNA): TGTGCCAGCAGCGCTCGCGATTGGTCGGGCTATGGCTACACCTTC.

This clonotype was recorded a few times. CDR3 nucleotide sequence: TGTGCCAGCAGCGTAGAGGGACAGGGCTATGGCTACACCTTC. It is translated as CASSVEGQGYGYTF. The chain couples TRBV9 to TRBJ1-2, with 9 bases matching TRBD1. CDR1 is SGDLS, CDR2 YYNGEE, per germline. The trim removed 0 bases at V and 4 bases at J, leaving 1 base unmatched. The CDR3 is 14 residues long.

This clonotype was detected a few times. The chain links TRBV2 to TRBJ1-2, with 7 bases that match TRBD1. The germline V gene encodes CDR1 SNHLY and CDR2 FYNNEI. This CDR3 has 13 residues. V trimming: 6 bases; J trimming: 8 bases; junction bases outside the gene matches: 9. CDR3 sequence: CASSSTGFGGYTF. Here the CDR3 DNA reads TGTGCCAGCAGCTCGACAGGGTTTGGAGGCTACACCTTC. Full variable domain (rest looked up from reference TRBV2 and TRBJ1-2): EPEVTQTPSHQVTQMGQEVILRCVPISNHLYFYWYRQILGQKVEFLVSFYNNEISEKSEIFDDQFSVERPDGSNFTLKIRSTKLEDSAMYFCASSSTGFGGYTFGSGTRLTVV.

This clonotype was observed a handful of times. The chain combines TRBV24-1 with TRBJ2-1; 9 nucleotides align to TRBD1. V shed 7 bases and J 8 bases; nucleotides not matched to a gene: 5. The germline gives CDR1 KGHDR, CDR2 SFDVKD. The CDR3 runs to 13 residues. CDR3 DNA sequence: TGTGCCACCAGGCAGGACAGGGGAGATGAGCAGTTCTTC. The encoded protein is CATRQDRGDEQFF.

This clonotype was seen many times. The rearrangement uses TRBV10-3 and TRBJ2-1, with 8 bases that match TRBD2. The germline V gene encodes CDR1 ENHRY and CDR2 SYGVKD. There are 13 residues in the CDR3. After removal of 10 bases from V and 2 bases from J, the junction contained 4 bases not matched to a gene. The CDR3 sequence: CANRREAYNEQFF. For the CDR3, the DNA is TGTGCCAACCGGCGGGAGGCCTACAATGAGCAGTTCTTC.

This clonotype was picked up a small number of times. The chain is built from TRBV6-1 and TRBJ1-3; D is uncertain. The CDR3 has 14 residues. From germline, CDR1 is MNHNS and CDR2 SASEGT. V lost 7 bases and J 0 bases, leaving 10 bases between the germline ends. CDR3 amino acids: CASKPDNSGNTIYF. The DNA for the CDR3 is TGTGCCAGCAAACCAGACAACTCTGGAAACACCATATATTTT.

V usage is TRBV6-5 and J usage is TRBJ2-7, with 7 bases aligning to TRBD1. CDR3 size: 17 residues. The V gene's germline CDR1 is MNHEY and CDR2 SVGAGI. J gave up 1 base and V 2 bases, and 11 bases lay outside the gene matches. The CDR3 loop reads CASSYRQGQIISYEQYF. The CDR3 DNA reads as TGTGCCAGCAGTTACCGACAGGGTCAGATTATATCCTACGAGCAGTACTTC.

This clonotype was recorded at least ten times. The V call is TRBV10-3, the J call TRBJ2-5; 12 nucleotides line up with TRBD2. The V gene's germline CDR1 is ENHRY and CDR2 SYGVKD. The ends lost 4 bases at V and 1 base at J; junction bases unmatched: 7. The length of the CDR3 is 17 residues. CDR3 bases: TGTGCCATCAGTGGGGGACTAGCGGGCGTCTCCCAAGAGACCCAGTACTTC. Translated, it gives CAISGGLAGVSQETQYF.

This sequence joins TRBV7-2 and TRBJ2-3; TRBD2 matches at 11 bases. This CDR3 has 20 residues. Looked up from germline, CDR1 is SGHTA and CDR2 is FQGNSA. The trim removed 8 bases at V and 0 bases at J, leaving 19 bases unmatched. Here the CDR3 DNA reads TGTGCCAGCTCCTCACCGAGGGCTAGCGGGGGGTTATTTAGCACAGATACGCAGTATTTT. Translated, it gives CASSSPRASGGLFSTDTQYF.

This clonotype was observed at least ten times. V gene TRBV12-3 or TRBV12-4 combines with J gene TRBJ2-7; D is possibly TRBD1 or TRBD2 (8 bases each). Trimming took off 5 bases at V and 4 bases at J, with 18 bases between the two ends. The CDR3 length is 15 residues. Written as DNA, the CDR3 is TGTGCCAGCAGTCAGGGGGCTAGCGGGCGTTACGAGCAGTACTTC. Translating it yields CASSQGASGRYEQYF.

The rearrangement links TRBV27 to TRBJ1-5; no firm D call. Trimming removed 1 base at V and 4 bases at J, with 11 bases between. From germline, CDR1 is MNHEY and CDR2 SMNVEV (reference sequence). The CDR3 runs 15 residues. The CDR3 loop reads CASSLFGVGNQPQHF. The CDR3 DNA follows: TGTGCCAGCAGTTTATTCGGGGTGGGGAATCAGCCCCAGCATTTT.

This clonotype has at least ten counts. This chain joins TRBV18 and TRBJ2-3; no definite D call. Trimming pared 2 bases from V and 4 bases from J, leaving 7 bases between. This CDR3 spans 13 amino acids. Germline V gene sequence: CDR1 KGHSH, CDR2 LQKENI. The CDR3 reads CASSPVSADTQYF. The DNA of the CDR3 is TGTGCCAGCTCACCAGTTTCAGCAGATACGCAGTATTTT.

This chain connects TRBV2 to TRBJ2-5, with 8 positions matching TRBD2. After removal of 3 bases from V and 5 bases from J, the junction contained 14 bases not matched to a gene. Per germline, CDR1 SNHLY and CDR2 FYNNEI. The CDR3 spans 17 residues. In nucleotides, the CDR3 is TGTGCCAGCAGTGACCTAGCAGCGGGAGAGCGGGAGGAGACCCAGTACTTC. Amino acid sequence: CASSDLAAGEREETQYF.